The 29 T cell receptor beta chains listed next were all sequenced from one sample in a study of blood T cells in healthy people across ages. Together with a sample-barcoded 5' primer, a J-beta primer mix was included in a second PCR lasting roughly 6 to 12 cycles. TCRdb re-derived calls from the 5' RACE reads in MiXCR, one entry per CDR3 protein. The sample lists 800,000 or so distinct CDR3 sequences; 25% were seen once. The same data also went into a second study, on T cells of mothers and their children.

Sequenced input: blood. The receptor source for this set is a boy aged 10-17 years in good health.

The chain carries TRBV7-2 and TRBJ2-7, with D hard to call. The germline CDR1 and CDR2 sequences are SGHTA and FQGNSA. CDR3 size: 14 residues. V was trimmed by 1 base and J by 2 bases, leaving 9 bases between them. CDR3 protein: CASSLGNLAYEQYF. CDR3 DNA: TGTGCCAGCAGCTTAGGTAACTTGGCCTACGAGCAGTACTTC. Full variable domain (remainder filled in from reference TRBV7-2 and TRBJ2-7): GAGVSQSPSNKVTEKGKDVELRCDPISGHTALYWYRQSLGQGLEFLIYFQGNSAPDKSGLPSDRFSAERTGGSVSTLTIQRTQQEDSAVYLCASSLGNLAYEQYFGPGTRLTVT.

This sequence joins TRBV12-3 or TRBV12-4 and TRBJ2-7; TRBD2 is a possible D gene (6 bases). V lost 1 base and J 6 bases, leaving 13 bases between the germline ends. This CDR3 has 14 residues. The DNA of the CDR3 is TGTGCCAGCAGTTTAGGGTTGGTCGGGGGCGAGCAGTACTTC. Its protein product is CASSLGLVGGEQYF.

The chain links TRBV6-2 or TRBV6-3 to TRBJ2-3; TRBD2 agrees at 8 bases. The CDR3 covers 16 residues. The germline CDR1 and CDR2 sequences are MNHEY and SVGEGT. Germline trimming cut 2 bases from V and 3 bases from J; bases unmatched to any gene: 7. The CDR3 spells CASSYGIGGETDTQYF. The CDR3 nucleotides are TGTGCCAGCAGTTACGGTATCGGGGGGGAAACAGATACGCAGTATTTT.

The chain has TRBV4-2 and TRBJ2-1; 11 bases are a match to TRBD1. Germline trimming cut 3 bases from V and 9 bases from J; bases unmatched to any gene: 10. Germline CDR1 is LGHNA and CDR2 is YNFKEQ. The CDR3 extends over 16 amino acids. Here the CDR3 DNA reads TGTGCCAGCAGCCAGGCCGGGACAGGGGGAAATCGTGAGCAGTTCTTC. Translating gives CASSQAGTGGNREQFF.

The V and J genes are TRBV5-1 and TRBJ2-3, with D maybe TRBD1 (6 bases). The length of the CDR3 is 14 residues. Germline V CDR1 and CDR2: SGHRS, YFSETQ. V gave up 4 bases and J gave up 4 bases, with 13 bases separating them. Here the CDR3 reads CASSVGGPPDTQYF. The DNA for the CDR3 is TGCGCCAGCAGCGTTGGGGGCCCCCCAGATACGCAGTATTTT.

This clonotype appeared a few times. The rearrangement uses TRBV2 and TRBJ2-2; TRBD2 aligns across 9 bases. In germline, CDR1 is SNHLY, CDR2 FYNNEI. The CDR3 sequence is 14 residues long. V lost 4 bases, J lost 8 bases, and 5 bases stayed unmatched. In DNA, the CDR3 is TGTGCCAGCAGTGTGGGGCTAGCGGGGGGGGAGCTGTTTTTT. It yields the protein CASSVGLAGGELFF.

In nucleotides, the CDR3 is TGTGCCAGCAGCTCCCAGGGACTAGGGGACTACGAGCAGTACTTC. Its protein product is CASSSQGLGDYEQYF. V is TRBV6-5 and J is TRBJ2-7; the match to TRBD2 covers 8 bases. Germline values: CDR1 MNHEY, CDR2 SVGAGI. The CDR3 totals 15 residues. With 6 bases clipped from V and 3 bases from J, the junction kept 10 bases outside the gene matches.

The chain is built from TRBV9 and TRBJ2-7; D gene unclear. The V end lost 3 bases, the J end lost 2 bases, and 15 bases lay between the germline ends. Germline values: CDR1 SGDLS, CDR2 YYNGEE. There are 15 residues in the CDR3. CDR3 DNA: TGTGCCAGCAGCGCTTCTAGTGGCGGACCCTACGAGCAGTACTTC. Residues: CASSASSGGPYEQYF.

This clonotype was picked up a small number of times. The chain is built from TRBV4-3 and TRBJ2-5, with unresolved D. V shed 0 bases and J shed 8 bases, with 19 bases lying between them. The CDR3 runs 16 residues. Germline loops: CDR1 LGHNA, CDR2 YSLEER. CDR3 bases: TGCGCCAGCAGCCAAGATTCTGGGCAGAACAAGAGAACCCAGTACTTC. As protein: CASSQDSGQNKRTQYF.

This clonotype came up a few times. The genes are TRBV5-5 and TRBJ2-4; maybe TRBD2 (6 bases). Germline CDR1 is SGHKS and CDR2 is YYEKEE (reference sequence). The V and J ends lost 5 bases and 5 bases respectively, with 11 bases between them. The CDR3 consists of 13 residues. The CDR3 here is CASSGGSENIQYF. The CDR3 bases are TGTGCCAGCAGTGGGGGGAGCGAAAACATTCAGTACTTC.

This clonotype was recorded a few times. The J gene is TRBJ1-2, the V gene TRBV7-6, with D possibly being TRBD1 (6 bases). Germline V gene data show CDR1 as SGHVS and CDR2 as FNYEAQ. The germline V and J ends were trimmed by 5 bases and 0 bases, with 16 bases remaining between them. The CDR3 loop spans 16 amino acids. DNA of the CDR3: TGTGCCAGCAGCCCCCACAGCGGACAGCCTAACTATGGCTACACCTTC. Its translation: CASSPHSGQPNYGYTF.

This clonotype was observed a few times. The chain carries TRBV5-6 and TRBJ1-2; 7 bases fit TRBD1. In germline, CDR1 is SGHDT, CDR2 YYEEEE. The CDR3 has 14 residues. The V segment lost 3 bases and the J segment 0 bases; nucleotides outside the gene matches: 2. CDR3: CASSSTGTNYGYTF. CDR3 DNA: TGTGCCAGCAGCTCGACAGGGACTAACTATGGCTACACCTTC.

The chain has TRBV7-2 and TRBJ1-2; possible D gene TRBD1, 5 bases. Trimming removed 5 bases from V and 6 bases from J, with 16 bases in between. The germline V gene has CDR1 SGHTA and CDR2 FQGNSA. The CDR3 consists of 14 residues. The CDR3 sequence: CASSPGQGEDGYTF. The CDR3 DNA is TGTGCCAGCAGCCCCGGGCAGGGTGAGGATGGCTACACCTTC.

This clonotype was recorded only once. The rearrangement uses TRBV29-1 and TRBJ1-1; tentative D call: TRBD1 (5 bases). The germline gives CDR1 SQVTM, CDR2 ANQGSEA. CDR3 length: 15 residues. V was cut by 3 bases and J by 1 base, with 15 bases left in between. CDR3 loop: CSVECPGRRNTEAFF. The DNA for the CDR3 is TGCAGCGTTGAGTGCCCGGGACGAAGGAACACTGAAGCTTTCTTT.

As concerns this clonotype: The germline gene is not matched at one end of the junction; a read error may be the cause. J is TRBJ2-6 and V is TRBV3-1; D may be TRBD1 (6 bases). CDR1 is LGHDT and CDR2 is YNNKEL in the germline V gene (reference sequence). CDR3 length equals 16 residues. Written as DNA, the CDR3 is TGCGCCAGCAGCCGAAAACAGGGAACTGGGGCCAACGTCCTGACTTTC. It translates to CASSRKQGTGANVLTF.

This clonotype came up a few times. The DNA for the CDR3 is TGTGCCATCAGTACAACCTCCTACGAGCAGTACTTC. It yields the protein CAISTTSYEQYF. The rearrangement uses TRBV10-3 and TRBJ2-7; D remains ambiguous. CDR3 length: 12 amino acids. V was clipped by 5 bases and J by 0 bases, with 5 bases between them. Germline CDR1 and CDR2: ENHRY and SYGVKD.

This clonotype has a handful of counts. The V and J genes are TRBV7-9 and TRBJ2-7, with TRBD1 matching 7 bases. V gave up 5 bases and J gave up 7 bases; unmatched junction bases: 8. The CDR3 covers 13 residues. Per germline, CDR1 SEHNR and CDR2 FQNEAQ (reference sequence). CDR3 loop: CASSEGQWNEQYF. CDR3 nucleotide sequence: TGTGCCAGCAGCGAGGGACAGTGGAATGAGCAGTACTTC.

The chain has TRBV7-2 and TRBJ2-7; D not resolved. This CDR3 has 15 residues. Trimming cost V 1 base and J 1 base, with 11 bases left between them. The germline V gene has CDR1 SGHTA and CDR2 FQGNSA. The CDR3 region has the DNA TGTGCCAGCAGCTTAGATTCCTCGGGTTCCTACGAGCAGTACTTC. It encodes CASSLDSSGSYEQYF.

The chain carries TRBV12-3 or TRBV12-4 and TRBJ2-7, with a tentative D call TRBD2 (7 bases). The CDR3 consists of 15 residues. Trimming removed 3 bases at V and 4 bases at J, with 16 bases between. Here the CDR3 reads CASSLGRGGRYEQYF. The CDR3 DNA is TGTGCCAGCAGTTTGGGTAGGGGGGGAAGGTACGAGCAGTACTTC.

The chain joins TRBV29-1 to TRBJ2-7; D uncertain. V dropped 4 bases and J dropped 2 bases, with 18 bases sitting between them. The CDR3 is 15 amino acids. Germline V gene sequence: CDR1 SQVTM, CDR2 ANQGSEA. CDR3 DNA sequence: TGCAGCGTTGTTTTAAGTGGACCGGACGCCTACGAGCAGTACTTC. It specifies CSVVLSGPDAYEQYF.

V and J are TRBV2 and TRBJ2-6; D gene uncertain. The CDR3 loop spans 19 amino acids. Deletions cut 6 bases from V and 0 bases from J, with 21 bases between. The germline V gene encodes CDR1 SNHLY and CDR2 FYNNEI. The CDR3 is CASRARLATSTSGANVLTF. The CDR3 DNA follows: TGTGCCAGCAGGGCCCGCCTGGCCACCTCTACCTCTGGGGCCAACGTCCTGACTTTC.

This clonotype was recorded a few times. The chain couples TRBV12-3 or TRBV12-4 to TRBJ1-3, with D possibly being TRBD1 (5 bases). The CDR3 runs to 14 residues. The V and J ends lost 3 bases and 3 bases respectively, with 9 bases between them. As DNA, the CDR3 is TGTGCCAGCAGTTTTGGGGCTGGTGGAAACACCATATATTTT. This sequence encodes CASSFGAGGNTIYF.

Points on this clonotype: The junction does not match germline at one end; this may be a read error. V gene TRBV12-3 or TRBV12-4 combines with J gene TRBJ1-1, with unresolved D. The CDR3 is made up of 12 amino acids. The CDR3 here is CASGIQNAEAFF. CDR3 in DNA: TGTGCCAGCGGTATTCAGAACGCTGAAGCTTTCTTT.

The genes are TRBV27 and TRBJ1-4, with TRBD1 matching over 8 bases. CDR3 length: 14 amino acids. CDR1 is MNHEY and CDR2 is SMNVEV in the germline V gene (reference sequence). Trimming at V came to 6 bases and at J to 10 bases, leaving 10 bases not matched to a gene. CDR3 residues: CASRSDRESLKLFF. In nucleotides, the CDR3 is TGTGCCAGCAGATCGGACAGGGAATCGTTAAAACTGTTTTTT. Variable domain in full (rest from reference TRBV27 and TRBJ1-4): EAQVTQNPRYLITVTGKKLTVTCSQNMNHEYMSWYRQDPGLGLRQIYYSMNVEVTDKGDVPEGYKVSRKEKRNFPLILESPSPNQTSLYFCASRSDRESLKLFFGSGTQLSVL.

This clonotype was picked up many times. The V gene is TRBV27, the J gene TRBJ2-1; 11 positions match TRBD2. This CDR3 is built from 13 residues. V was clipped by 6 bases and J by 7 bases; unmatched bases: 2. Looked up from germline, CDR1 is MNHEY and CDR2 is SMNVEV (reference sequence). CDR3 sequence reads: CASSRLAGNEQFF. Written as DNA, the CDR3 is TGTGCCAGCAGCCGACTAGCGGGAAATGAGCAGTTCTTC.

The rearrangement links TRBV7-2 to TRBJ2-3; 7 positions agree with TRBD1. The CDR3 runs to 14 residues. The junction had 5 bases not matched to a gene; V was cut back by 2 bases and J by 6 bases. The germline V gene has CDR1 SGHTA and CDR2 FQGNSA. The CDR3 DNA follows: TGTGCCAGCAGCTTAAGGGACAGTCACGATACGCAGTATTTT. It translates to CASSLRDSHDTQYF. The full variable domain, rest sourced from reference TRBV7-2 and TRBJ2-3, is GAGVSQSPSNKVTEKGKDVELRCDPISGHTALYWYRQSLGQGLEFLIYFQGNSAPDKSGLPSDRFSAERTGGSVSTLTIQRTQQEDSAVYLCASSLRDSHDTQYFGPGTRLTVL.

This clonotype was picked up a small number of times. The genes are TRBV20-1 and TRBJ2-1, with a possible D match to TRBD2 (5 bases). The germline CDR1 and CDR2 sequences are DFQATT and SNEGSKA (reference sequence). The CDR3 is 15 amino acids. V was pared by 3 bases and J by 0 bases, with 12 bases between. CDR3 sequence (DNA): TGCAGTGCTAGGGTTAATCGGGGCTCCTACAATGAGCAGTTCTTC. Protein sequence: CSARVNRGSYNEQFF.

This clonotype was seen more than once but under ten times. J is TRBJ2-5 and V is TRBV29-1; 11 nucleotides align to TRBD2. The V gene's germline CDR1 is SQVTM and CDR2 ANQGSEA. The CDR3 spans 14 residues. After removal of 7 bases from V and 1 base from J, the junction contained 5 bases not matched to a gene. The CDR3 loop is CSELAGESQETQYF. The CDR3 DNA reads as TGCAGCGAACTAGCGGGAGAGTCCCAAGAGACCCAGTACTTC.

This clonotype was counted between two and nine times. The chain combines TRBV6-6 with TRBJ1-4, with a weak D call TRBD1 (6 bases). The CDR3 consists of 14 residues. Germline-derived CDR1 and CDR2 are MNHNY and SVGAGI (reference sequence). V lost 6 bases, J lost 7 bases, and 15 bases lay in between. This CDR3 reads CASRDGGGSEKLFF. As DNA, the CDR3 is TGTGCCAGCAGGGACGGGGGCGGGAGTGAAAAACTGTTTTTT.